Listed here are 21 T cell receptor beta chains from one sample, sequenced in a study of cytotoxic CD8 clonotypes in ibrutinib-treated CLL (dated by TCRdb to the early 2020s). Library preparation used the immunoSEQ multiplex PCR assay. TCRdb re-hosts the immuneACCESS table, in-frame sequences only. Its copies lack some clones; in the studies checked, an unresolved V gene accounts for under half of them, and the cause for the rest is not known. Recorded for this sample are some 29,000 clones; around 76% of them occurred a single time. Approximately 50% of the sample is taken by the ten largest. The sequenced sample was PBMCs, obtained after 36 months of ibrutinib treatment. The receptors were gathered from a human donor with chronic lymphocytic leukemia.

V and J are TRBV4-3 and TRBJ2-2, with D unclear. Trimming shortened V by 2 bases and J by 0 bases, and 10 bases separated the two germline ends. The CDR3 is 16 residues long. CDR1 is LGHNA and CDR2 is YSLEER in the germline V gene. The CDR3 spells CASSQFSGANTGELFF. The CDR3 nucleotides are TGCGCCAGCAGCCAATTTTCAGGCGCGAACACCGGGGAGCTGTTTTTT.

This clone was found a few times. V and J are TRBV5-4 and TRBJ2-3; maybe TRBD1 (5 bases). V lost 2 bases and J 1 base, leaving 20 bases between the germline ends. Germline CDR1 and CDR2: SGHNT and YYREEE (reference sequence). The CDR3 spans 18 residues. Here the CDR3 DNA reads TGTGCCAGCAGCTTTCCAGGTGGGTGTGGGGCTGGCACAGATACGCAGTATTTT. Residues: CASSFPGGCGAGTDTQYF.

The chain carries TRBV28 and TRBJ2-1; D is unclear. The ends were cut back, 5 bases at V and 12 bases at J, with 8 bases in the middle. Germline lookup yields CDR1 MDHEN and CDR2 SYDVKM. CDR3 length equals 10 residues. The CDR3 loop is CASSLGRQFF. As DNA, the CDR3 is TGTGCCAGCAGTCTGGGTCGGCAGTTCTTC. The full variable domain, in which reference TRBV28 and TRBJ2-1 provide the parts outside the CDR3, is DVKVTQSSRYLVKRTGEKVFLECVQDMDHENMFWYRQDPGLGLRLIYFSYDVKMKEKGDIPEGYSVSREKKERFSLILESASTNQTSMYLCASSLGRQFFGPGTRLTVL.

A single count supports this clone. The chain recombines TRBV5-6 with TRBJ2-1; the match to TRBD1 covers 9 bases. Germline V gene sequence: CDR1 SGHDT, CDR2 YYEEEE. J lost 9 bases, V lost 4 bases, and 5 bases had no gene match. The CDR3 has 13 amino acids. This chain's CDR3 is CASSLTGGSEQFF. In nucleotides, the CDR3 is TGTGCCAGCAGCCTGACAGGGGGTAGTGAGCAGTTCTTC.

The gene calls are TRBV5-1 and TRBJ2-7; a possible D gene is TRBD2 (5 bases). The V gene's germline CDR1 is SGHRS and CDR2 YFSETQ. The CDR3 spans 14 residues. V was clipped by 3 bases and J by 3 bases, with 13 bases between them. The CDR3 DNA follows: TGCGCCAGCAGCTCCTCAGCGGTGGACTACGAGCAGTACTTC. Translating it yields CASSSSAVDYEQYF.

The chain links TRBV10-2 to TRBJ2-2, with D unclear. The CDR3 has 15 amino acids. The germline V gene has CDR1 WSHSY and CDR2 SAAADI. V shed 8 bases and J shed 0 bases, with 13 bases lying between them. The CDR3 nucleotides are TGCGCCAGCTTCGAGATTCGGTCGAACACCGGGGAGCTGTTTTTT. This translates into CASFEIRSNTGELFF.

The rearrangement links TRBV5-5 to TRBJ2-1; a weak D match, TRBD1 (5 bases). V was clipped by 2 bases and J by 5 bases, with 14 bases between them. CDR1 and CDR2 from the germline V gene are SGHKS and YYEKEE (reference sequence). The CDR3 runs 15 residues. The CDR3 protein is CASSFLSRANNEQFF. The CDR3 coding sequence is TGTGCCAGCAGCTTTTTATCCAGGGCTAACAATGAGCAGTTCTTC.

The chain joins TRBV2 to TRBJ1-2, with D perhaps matching TRBD1 (5 bases). Trimming took off 8 bases at V and 4 bases at J, with 14 bases between the two ends. Germline V gene lookup returns CDR1 SNHLY and CDR2 FYNNEI. The CDR3 is 13 residues long. Written as DNA, the CDR3 is TGTGCCAGCGGGGGGAGGGAAAGCTATGGCTACACCTTC. It yields the protein CASGGRESYGYTF.

The gene calls are TRBV29-1 and TRBJ1-2; no clear D gene. Germline V gives CDR1 SQVTM, CDR2 ANQGSEA. Trimming removed 7 bases at V and 4 bases at J, with 13 bases between. CDR3 size: 12 residues. The DNA of the CDR3 is TGCAGCGCCCAGGAGGGTCCCTATGGCTACACCTTC. It encodes CSAQEGPYGYTF.

The V gene is TRBV6-5, the J gene TRBJ1-1; 7 bases agree with TRBD1. Germline lookup yields CDR1 MNHEY and CDR2 SVGAGI. The CDR3 is made up of 13 amino acids. J lost 1 base, V lost 5 bases, and 1 base had no gene match. This CDR3 reads CASSRQGNTEAFF. CDR3 coding DNA: TGTGCCAGCAGTCGACAGGGGAACACTGAAGCTTTCTTT.

The chain uses TRBV10-3 and TRBJ2-3; D gene unclear. This CDR3 comprises 13 residues. Germline V lookup: CDR1 ENHRY, CDR2 SYGVKD. V dropped 2 bases and J dropped 0 bases, with 3 bases sitting between them. The chain's CDR3 is CAISEQSTDTQYF. Here the CDR3 DNA reads TGTGCCATCAGTGAGCAAAGCACAGATACGCAGTATTTT.

This clone was detected once. The chain combines TRBV5-1 with TRBJ1-6, with 9 positions matching TRBD1. CDR1 is SGHRS, CDR2 YFSETQ, per germline. The CDR3 totals 16 residues. Trimming took 4 bases from V and 4 from J; bases not matched to a gene: 6. In DNA, the CDR3 is TGCGCCAGCAGCCGATCGGGACAGGGATATAATTCACCCCTCCACTTT. Translating gives CASSRSGQGYNSPLHF.

The chain has TRBV13 and TRBJ1-5; D unresolved. The CDR3 is 12 residues long. V was pared by 2 bases and J by 6 bases, with 5 bases between. Germline V lookup: CDR1 PRHDT, CDR2 FYEKMQ (reference sequence). The CDR3 loop reads CASSLSGQPQHF. DNA for the CDR3: TGTGCCAGCAGCTTATCTGGTCAGCCCCAGCATTTT. Full variable domain (remainder filled in from reference TRBV13 and TRBJ1-5): AAGVIQSPRHLIKEKRETATLKCYPIPRHDTVYWYQQGPGQDPQFLISFYEKMQSDKGSIPDRFSAQQFSDYHSELNMSSLELGDSALYFCASSLSGQPQHFGDGTRLSIL.

The chain is built from TRBV2 and TRBJ1-3; 11 nucleotides line up with TRBD1. Unmatched junction bases numbered 4, after V lost 5 bases and J lost 4 bases. CDR3 length: 15 amino acids. CDR1 is SNHLY, CDR2 FYNNEI, per germline. The CDR3 sequence: CASSWDRGSGNTIYF. The CDR3 DNA is TGTGCCAGCAGTTGGGACAGGGGGTCAGGAAACACCATATATTTT. Full variable domain (remainder filled in from reference TRBV2 and TRBJ1-3): EPEVTQTPSHQVTQMGQEVILRCVPISNHLYFYWYRQILGQKVEFLVSFYNNEISEKSEIFDDQFSVERPDGSNFTLKIRSTKLEDSAMYFCASSWDRGSGNTIYFGEGSWLTVV.

This clone has more than one count but fewer than ten. The chain combines TRBV19 with TRBJ1-2, with unresolved D. Germline V gene data show CDR1 as LNHDA and CDR2 as SQIVND (reference sequence). The ends were cut back, 5 bases at V and 3 bases at J, with 10 bases in the middle. The CDR3 has 13 residues. The CDR3 nucleotides are TGTGCCAGTAGTCCGGACGGGGACTATGGCTACACCTTC. This translates into CASSPDGDYGYTF. Complete variable domain (other parts from reference TRBV19 and TRBJ1-2): DGGITQSPKYLFRKEGQNVTLSCEQNLNHDAMYWYRQDPGQGLRLIYYSQIVNDFQKGDIAEGYSVSREKKESFPLTVTSAQKNPTAFYLCASSPDGDYGYTFGSGTRLTVV.

The J gene is TRBJ1-2, the V gene TRBV5-1; D gene uncertain. CDR3 length equals 12 residues. V gave up 0 bases and J gave up 7 bases, with 7 bases separating them. CDR1 and CDR2 (germline): SGHRS, YFSETQ. CDR3 residues: CASSLDGSGYTF. The CDR3 region has the DNA TGCGCCAGCAGCTTGGACGGCTCTGGCTACACCTTC.

In this sample, this clone turned up once. This chain links TRBV27 with TRBJ2-3; 7 nucleotides align to TRBD1. Germline V gene sequence: CDR1 MNHEY, CDR2 SMNVEV (reference sequence). CDR3 length: 14 residues. The V and J ends lost 8 bases and 2 bases, in that order; junction bases with no gene match: 7. The CDR3, as DNA: TGTGCCAGCTCCCTTGGACAGGACACAGATACGCAGTATTTT. It codes for CASSLGQDTDTQYF.

This clone was seen a handful of times. The chain uses TRBV5-1 and TRBJ2-2; 9 positions agree with TRBD1. The CDR3 loop spans 15 amino acids. Germline V CDR1 and CDR2: SGHRS, YFSETQ. V trimming: 4 bases; J trimming: 1 base; junction bases outside the gene matches: 2. The CDR3 bases are TGCGCCAGCAGCCCGGACAGGGGGAACACCGGGGAGCTGTTTTTT. It yields the protein CASSPDRGNTGELFF.

The rearrangement joins TRBV7-8 to TRBJ1-1; D gene unclear. The ends were cut back, 0 bases at V and 3 bases at J, with 5 bases in the middle. Germline loops: CDR1 SGHVS, CDR2 FQNEAQ. The CDR3 totals 13 residues. The CDR3 here is CASSLAIYTEAFF. CDR3 nucleotides: TGTGCCAGCAGCTTAGCCATTTACACTGAAGCTTTCTTT.

The chain employs TRBV7-6 and TRBJ2-7, with TRBD1 matching over 7 bases. Germline CDR1 SGHVS, CDR2 FNYEAQ. V was pared by 5 bases and J by 0 bases, with 4 bases of the junction left unmatched. This CDR3 contains 14 residues. CDR3 protein: CASSRDSYSYEQYF. In DNA form, the CDR3 reads TGTGCCAGCAGCCGGGACAGCTACTCCTACGAGCAGTACTTC. Full variable domain (rest looked up from reference TRBV7-6 and TRBJ2-7): GAGVSQSPRYKVTKRGQDVALRCDPISGHVSLYWYRQALGQGPEFLTYFNYEAQQDKSGLPNDRFSAERPEGSISTLTIQRTEQRDSAMYRCASSRDSYSYEQYFGPGTRLTVT.

The chain has TRBV7-8 and TRBJ1-2, with D unresolved. Trimming took off 1 base at V and 5 bases at J, with 8 bases between the two ends. CDR1 is SGHVS and CDR2 is FQNEAQ in the germline V gene. This CDR3 is built from 13 residues. The CDR3 DNA is TGTGCCAGCAGCTTAGAGTGGGAGTATGGCTACACCTTC. Protein product: CASSLEWEYGYTF.